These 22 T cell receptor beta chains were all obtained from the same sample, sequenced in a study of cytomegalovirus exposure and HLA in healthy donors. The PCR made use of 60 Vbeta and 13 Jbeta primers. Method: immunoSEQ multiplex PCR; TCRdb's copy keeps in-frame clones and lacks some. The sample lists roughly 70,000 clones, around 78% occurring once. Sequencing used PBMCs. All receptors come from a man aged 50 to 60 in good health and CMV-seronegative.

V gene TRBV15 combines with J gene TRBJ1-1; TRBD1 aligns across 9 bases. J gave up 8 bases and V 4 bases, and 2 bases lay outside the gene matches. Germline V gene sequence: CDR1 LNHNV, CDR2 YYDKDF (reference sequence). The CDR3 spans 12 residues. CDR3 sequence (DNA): TGTGCCACCAGCAACAGGGGGCGCGAAGCTTTCTTT. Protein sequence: CATSNRGREAFF.

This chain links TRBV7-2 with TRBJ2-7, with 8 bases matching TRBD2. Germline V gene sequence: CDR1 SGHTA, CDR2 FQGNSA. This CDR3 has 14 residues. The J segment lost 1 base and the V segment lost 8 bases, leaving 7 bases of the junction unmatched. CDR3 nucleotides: TGTGCCAGCGCCGGGGGGGGCTCTTCCTACGAGCAGTACTTC. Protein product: CASAGGGSSYEQYF.

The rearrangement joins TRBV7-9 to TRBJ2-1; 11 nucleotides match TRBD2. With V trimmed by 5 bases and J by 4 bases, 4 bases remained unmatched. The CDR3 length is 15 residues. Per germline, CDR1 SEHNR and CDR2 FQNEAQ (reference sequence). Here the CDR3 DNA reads TGTGCCAGCAGCATTACTAGCGGGGGATACAATGAGCAGTTCTTC. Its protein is CASSITSGGYNEQFF.

The CDR3 region has the DNA TGCAGCGTTGTACGACAGAACACTGAAGCTTTCTTT. Translating gives CSVVRQNTEAFF. J is TRBJ1-1 and V is TRBV29-1; D is unclear. There are 12 residues in the CDR3. Germline V gene sequence: CDR1 SQVTM, CDR2 ANQGSEA. The V end lost 4 bases, the J end lost 1 base, and 7 bases lay between the germline ends. Supplemented by reference TRBV29-1 and TRBJ1-1, the full variable domain reads SAVISQKPSRDICQRGTSLTIQCQVDSQVTMMFWYRQQPGQSLTLIATANQGSEATYESGFVIDKFPISRPNLTFSTLTVSNMSPEDSSIYLCSVVRQNTEAFFGQGTRLTVV.

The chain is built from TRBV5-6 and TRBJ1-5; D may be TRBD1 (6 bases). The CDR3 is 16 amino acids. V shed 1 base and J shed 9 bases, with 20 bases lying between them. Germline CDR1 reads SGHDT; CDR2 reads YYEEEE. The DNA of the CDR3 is TGTGCCAGCAGCTTGTTTGCAGGGGCCCCCGCGGGGCCCCAGCATTTT. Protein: CASSLFAGAPAGPQHF.

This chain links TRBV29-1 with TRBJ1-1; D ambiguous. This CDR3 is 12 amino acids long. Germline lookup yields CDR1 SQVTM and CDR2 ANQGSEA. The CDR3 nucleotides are TGCACAACCCGGGTGACGAACACTGAAGCTTTCTTT. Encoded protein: CTTRVTNTEAFF.

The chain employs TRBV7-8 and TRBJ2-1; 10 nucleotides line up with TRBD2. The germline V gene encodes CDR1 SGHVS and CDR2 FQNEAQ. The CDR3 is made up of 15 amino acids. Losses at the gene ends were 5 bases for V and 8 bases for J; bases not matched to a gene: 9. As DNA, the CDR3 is TGTGCCAGCAGCCACCCGGGACTAGCGTTTTATGAGCAGTTCTTC. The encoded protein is CASSHPGLAFYEQFF.

CDR3 residues: CASSVRGLGSRTQYF. CDR3 bases: TGTGCCAGCAGCGTAAGGGGGCTGGGTTCCCGTACGCAGTATTTT. The V gene is TRBV9, the J gene TRBJ2-3, with 7 bases lining up with TRBD1. The ends lost 1 base at V and 8 bases at J; junction bases unmatched: 10. The CDR3 runs 15 residues. From germline, CDR1 is SGDLS and CDR2 YYNGEE.

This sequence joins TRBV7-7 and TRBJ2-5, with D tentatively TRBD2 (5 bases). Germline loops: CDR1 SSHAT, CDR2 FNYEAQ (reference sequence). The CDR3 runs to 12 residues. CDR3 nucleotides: TGTGCTTTGGACCCCCCTTCCGAGGGCCAGTACTTC. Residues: CALDPPSEGQYF.

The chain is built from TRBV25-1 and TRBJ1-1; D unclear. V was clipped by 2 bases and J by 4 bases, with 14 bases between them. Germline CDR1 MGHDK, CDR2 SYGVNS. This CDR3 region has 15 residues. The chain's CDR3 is CASSEPRTVGTEAFF. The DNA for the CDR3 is TGTGCCAGCAGTGAACCCAGGACTGTGGGCACTGAAGCTTTCTTT. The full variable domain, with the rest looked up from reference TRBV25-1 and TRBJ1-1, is EADIYQTPRYLVIGTGKKITLECSQTMGHDKMYWYQQDPGMELHLIHYSYGVNSTEKGDLSSESTVSRIRTEHFPLTLESARPSHTSQYLCASSEPRTVGTEAFFGQGTRLTVV.

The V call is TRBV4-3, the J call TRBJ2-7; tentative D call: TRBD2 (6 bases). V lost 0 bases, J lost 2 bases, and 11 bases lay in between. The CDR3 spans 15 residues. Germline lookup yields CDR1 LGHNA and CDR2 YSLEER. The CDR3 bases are TGCGCCAGCAGCCAAGAACCGGGGAGGACCTACGAGCAGTACTTC. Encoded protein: CASSQEPGRTYEQYF.

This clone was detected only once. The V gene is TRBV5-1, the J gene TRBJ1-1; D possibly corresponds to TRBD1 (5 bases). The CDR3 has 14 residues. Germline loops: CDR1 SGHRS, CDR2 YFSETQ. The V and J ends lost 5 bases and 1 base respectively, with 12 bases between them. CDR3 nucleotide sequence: TGCGCCAGCAGTTTCAATACAGGGAACACTGAAGCTTTCTTT. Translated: CASSFNTGNTEAFF.

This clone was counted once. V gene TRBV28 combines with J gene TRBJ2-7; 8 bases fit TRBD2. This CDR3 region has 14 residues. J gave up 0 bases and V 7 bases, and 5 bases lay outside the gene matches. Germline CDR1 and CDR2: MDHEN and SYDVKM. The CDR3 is CASISGKGSYEQYF. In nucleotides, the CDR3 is TGTGCCAGCATTAGCGGGAAGGGCTCCTACGAGCAGTACTTC.

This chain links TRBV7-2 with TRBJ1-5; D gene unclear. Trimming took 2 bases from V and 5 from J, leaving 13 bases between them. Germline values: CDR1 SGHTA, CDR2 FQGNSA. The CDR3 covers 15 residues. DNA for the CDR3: TGTGCCAGCAGCTTATTGTGGGGAGGCGATCAGCCCCAGCATTTT. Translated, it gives CASSLLWGGDQPQHF. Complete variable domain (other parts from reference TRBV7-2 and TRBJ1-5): GAGVSQSPSNKVTEKGKDVELRCDPISGHTALYWYRQSLGQGLEFLIYFQGNSAPDKSGLPSDRFSAERTGGSVSTLTIQRTQQEDSAVYLCASSLLWGGDQPQHFGDGTRLSIL.

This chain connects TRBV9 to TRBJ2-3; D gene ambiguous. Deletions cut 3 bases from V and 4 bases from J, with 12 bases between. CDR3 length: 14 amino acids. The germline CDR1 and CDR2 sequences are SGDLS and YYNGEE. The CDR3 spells CASSGEATADTQYF. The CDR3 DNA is TGTGCCAGCAGCGGAGAGGCGACCGCAGATACGCAGTATTTT.

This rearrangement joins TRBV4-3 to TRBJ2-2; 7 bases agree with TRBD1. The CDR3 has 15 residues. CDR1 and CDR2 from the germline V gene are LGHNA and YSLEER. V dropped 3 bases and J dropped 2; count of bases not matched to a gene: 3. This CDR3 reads CASSHRDSNTGELFF. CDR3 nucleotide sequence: TGCGCCAGCAGCCATCGGGACAGCAACACCGGGGAGCTGTTTTTT.

The CDR3 spells CAFSLAGLGGEQFF. The CDR3 nucleotides read TGTGCCTTCTCCCTCGCGGGGCTCGGGGGTGAGCAGTTCTTC. The chain uses TRBV30 and TRBJ2-1, with a tentative D call TRBD2 (6 bases). V lost 7 bases and J lost 9, with 22 bases in between. The CDR3 has 14 residues. In germline, CDR1 is GTSNPN, CDR2 SVGIG (reference sequence).

In DNA, the CDR3 is TGTGCCAGCAGTCCACCCCAGCGCATAGGCGGGGAGCTGTTTTTT. Residues: CASSPPQRIGGELFF. The chain couples TRBV27 to TRBJ2-2; no clear D. This CDR3 has 15 residues. The germline V and J ends were trimmed by 5 bases and 7 bases, with 17 bases remaining between them. Germline V gene sequence: CDR1 MNHEY, CDR2 SMNVEV (reference sequence).

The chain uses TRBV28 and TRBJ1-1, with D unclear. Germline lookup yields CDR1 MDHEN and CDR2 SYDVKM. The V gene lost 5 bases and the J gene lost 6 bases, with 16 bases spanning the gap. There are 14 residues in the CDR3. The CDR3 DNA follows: TGTGCCAGCAGTACGACTCTTCTGGTAGCTGAAGCTTTCTTT. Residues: CASSTTLLVAEAFF.

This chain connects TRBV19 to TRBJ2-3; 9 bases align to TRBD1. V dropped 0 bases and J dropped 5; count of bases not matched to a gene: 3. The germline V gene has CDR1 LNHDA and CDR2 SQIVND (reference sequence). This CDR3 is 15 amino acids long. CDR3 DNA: TGTGCCAGTAGTATAGAGGGGACAGGGTTAGATACGCAGTATTTT. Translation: CASSIEGTGLDTQYF. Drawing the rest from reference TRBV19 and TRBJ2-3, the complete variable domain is DGGITQSPKYLFRKEGQNVTLSCEQNLNHDAMYWYRQDPGQGLRLIYYSQIVNDFQKGDIAEGYSVSREKKESFPLTVTSAQKNPTAFYLCASSIEGTGLDTQYFGPGTRLTVL.

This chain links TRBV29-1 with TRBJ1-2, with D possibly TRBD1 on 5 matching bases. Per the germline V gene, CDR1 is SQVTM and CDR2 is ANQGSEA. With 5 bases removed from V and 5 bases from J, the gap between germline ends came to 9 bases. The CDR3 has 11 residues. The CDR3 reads CSVTGKYGYTF. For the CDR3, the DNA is TGCAGCGTTACAGGAAAATATGGCTACACCTTC.

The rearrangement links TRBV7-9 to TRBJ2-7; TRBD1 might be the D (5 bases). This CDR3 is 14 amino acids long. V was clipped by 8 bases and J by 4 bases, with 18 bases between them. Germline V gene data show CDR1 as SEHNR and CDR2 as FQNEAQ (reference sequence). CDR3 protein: CASSTVTAAYEQYF. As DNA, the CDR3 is TGTGCCAGCTCGACAGTTACCGCCGCTTACGAGCAGTACTTC.